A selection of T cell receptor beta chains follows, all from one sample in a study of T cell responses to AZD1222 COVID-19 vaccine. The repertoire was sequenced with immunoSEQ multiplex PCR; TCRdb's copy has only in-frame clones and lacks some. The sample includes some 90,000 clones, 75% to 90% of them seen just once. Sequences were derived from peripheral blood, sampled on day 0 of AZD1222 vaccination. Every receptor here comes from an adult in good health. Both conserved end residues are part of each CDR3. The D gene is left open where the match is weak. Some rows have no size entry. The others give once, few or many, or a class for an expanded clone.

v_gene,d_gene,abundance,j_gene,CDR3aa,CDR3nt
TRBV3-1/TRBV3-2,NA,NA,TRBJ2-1,CASSQASLREGNNEQFF,TGTGCCAGCAGCCAAGCGAGTCTGCGGGAAGGGAACAATGAGCAGTTCTTC
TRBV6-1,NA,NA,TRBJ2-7,CASSERQGISYEQYF,TGTGCCAGCAGTGAACGGCAGGGAATCTCCTACGAGCAGTACTTC
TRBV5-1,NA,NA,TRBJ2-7,CASSLIPTYYEQYF,TGCGCCAGCAGCTTGATACCGACCTACTACGAGCAGTACTTC
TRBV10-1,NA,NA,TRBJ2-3,CASSGPSTDTQYF,TGCGCCAGCAGTGGCCCCAGCACAGATACGCAGTATTTT
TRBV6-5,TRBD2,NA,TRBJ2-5,CASSYSLAASQETQYF,TGTGCCAGCAGTTACTCACTAGCGGCCTCCCAAGAGACCCAGTACTTC
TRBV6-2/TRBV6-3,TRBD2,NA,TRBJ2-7,CASSYFRGLAGVVSYEQYF,TGTGCCAGCAGTTACTTCCGAGGACTAGCGGGGGTGGTCTCCTACGAGCAGTACTTC
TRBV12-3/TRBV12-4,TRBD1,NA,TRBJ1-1,CASSLQQGTRSFF,TGTGCCAGCAGTTTACAACAGGGGACTCGGTCTTTCTTT
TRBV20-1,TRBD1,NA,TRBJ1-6,CSASVRTGNSPLHF,TGCAGTGCTAGTGTCAGGACAGGGAATTCACCCCTCCACTTT
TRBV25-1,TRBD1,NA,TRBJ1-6,CASSPDREGGPLHF,TGTGCCAGCAGTCCGGACAGGGAAGGAGGACCCCTCCACTTT
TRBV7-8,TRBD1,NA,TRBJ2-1,CASSLGAAGGTPSSYNEQFF,TGTGCCAGCAGCTTAGGGGCGGCAGGGGGCACTCCAAGCTCCTACAATGAGCAGTTCTTC
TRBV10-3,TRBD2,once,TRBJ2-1,CAISPTSGDYNEQFF,TGTGCCATCAGCCCAACTAGCGGGGACTACAATGAGCAGTTCTTC
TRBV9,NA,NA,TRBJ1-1,CASSAGVGTEAFF,TGTGCCAGCAGCGCAGGGGTAGGCACTGAAGCTTTCTTT
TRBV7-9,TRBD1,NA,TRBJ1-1,CASSLNRGSTEAFF,TGTGCCAGCAGCTTAAACAGGGGGAGCACTGAAGCTTTCTTT
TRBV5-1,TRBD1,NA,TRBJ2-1,CASSERTGLSYNEQFF,TGCGCCAGCAGCGAAAGGACAGGACTTTCTTACAATGAGCAGTTCTTC
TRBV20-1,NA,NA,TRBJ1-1,CSASADVGITEAFF,TGCAGTGCTAGTGCGGACGTGGGAATCACTGAAGCTTTCTTT
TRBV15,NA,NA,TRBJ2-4,CATSREPEGPKNIQYF,TGTGCCACCAGCAGAGAGCCGGAGGGGCCCAAAAACATTCAGTACTTC
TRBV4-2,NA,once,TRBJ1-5,CASSQMEPSNQPQHF,TGTGCCAGCAGCCAAATGGAGCCTAGCAATCAGCCCCAGCATTTT
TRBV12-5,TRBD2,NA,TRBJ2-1,CASGLAQSGGRPYNEQFF,TGTGCTAGTGGTTTGGCTCAAAGCGGCGGGAGGCCCTACAATGAGCAGTTCTTC
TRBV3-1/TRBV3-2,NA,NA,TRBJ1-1,CASSFEMNTEAFF,TGTGCCAGCAGCTTCGAGATGAACACTGAAGCTTTCTTT
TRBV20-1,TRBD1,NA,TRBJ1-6,CSASSLGTENSPLHF,TGCAGTGCTAGTAGTCTTGGGACAGAAAATTCACCCCTCCACTTT
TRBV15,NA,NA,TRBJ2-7,CATSRGGLGYEQYF,TGTGCCACCAGCAGGGGGGGACTGGGCTACGAGCAGTACTTC
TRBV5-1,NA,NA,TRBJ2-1,CASSLVSAGASYNEQFF,TGCGCCAGCAGCCTCGTCTCGGCGGGTGCCTCCTACAATGAGCAGTTCTTC
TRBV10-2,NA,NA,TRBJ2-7,CASRESSYEQYF,TGCGCCAGCAGGGAGAGCTCCTACGAGCAGTACTTC
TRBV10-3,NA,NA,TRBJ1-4,CAIRSGWGNEKLFF,TGTGCCATCAGATCGGGTTGGGGTAATGAAAAACTGTTTTTT
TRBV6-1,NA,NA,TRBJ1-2,CASSELQGGGYGYTF,TGTGCCAGCAGTGAACTACAGGGCGGTGGGTATGGCTACACCTTC
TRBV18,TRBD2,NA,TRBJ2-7,CASSRVPGLAGEGRSSYEQYF,TGTGCCAGCTCACGGGTTCCGGGACTAGCGGGAGAGGGGCGAAGCTCCTACGAGCAGTACTTC
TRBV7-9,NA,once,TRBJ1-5,CASSLDSSNQPQHF,TGTGCCAGCAGCTTAGACAGTAGCAATCAGCCCCAGCATTTT